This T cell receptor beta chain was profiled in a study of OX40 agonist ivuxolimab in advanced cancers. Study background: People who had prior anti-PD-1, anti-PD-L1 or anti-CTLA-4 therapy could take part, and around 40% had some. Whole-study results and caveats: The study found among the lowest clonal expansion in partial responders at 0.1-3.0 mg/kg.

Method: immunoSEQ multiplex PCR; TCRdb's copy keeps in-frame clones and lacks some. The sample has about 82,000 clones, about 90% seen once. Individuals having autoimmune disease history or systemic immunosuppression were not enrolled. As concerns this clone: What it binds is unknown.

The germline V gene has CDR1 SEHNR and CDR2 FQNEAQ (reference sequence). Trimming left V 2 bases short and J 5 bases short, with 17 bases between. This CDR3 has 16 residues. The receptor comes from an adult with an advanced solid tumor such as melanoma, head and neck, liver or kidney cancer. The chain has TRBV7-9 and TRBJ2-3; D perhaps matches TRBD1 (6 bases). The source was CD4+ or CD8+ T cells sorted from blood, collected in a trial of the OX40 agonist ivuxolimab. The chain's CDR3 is CASSLMRGGPQDTQYF. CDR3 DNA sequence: TGTGCCAGCAGCTTAATGCGTGGGGGCCCTCAAGATACGCAGTATTTT.